The sequence of this T cell receptor (beta chain) was determined in a study of CD8+ T cells in alopecia areata. This CDR3 region has 18 residues. Trimming took 3 bases from V and 2 from J, leaving 23 bases between them. Per germline, CDR1 SEHNR and CDR2 FQNEAQ (reference sequence). About this clone: Its antigen is not known.

Extracted from the samples, RNA was reverse transcribed into cDNA to serve as the sequencing template. Produced via immunoSEQ multiplex PCR; TCRdb's table is partial and in-frame only. The sample includes 110,000 to 150,000 clones, 62% of them seen just once. Study-wide points: Scalp data also include sequences from resident alphabeta T cells of normal skin.

Sequencing used CD8+ T cells sorted from blood. This chain links TRBV7-9 with TRBJ2-7; D is uncertain. This TCR came from a human donor in good health. For the CDR3, the DNA is TGTGCCAGCAGCTTCCCGAGCAAAGGAAGGTTAAGCCCCTACGAGCAGTACTTC. Its translation is CASSFPSKGRLSPYEQYF.